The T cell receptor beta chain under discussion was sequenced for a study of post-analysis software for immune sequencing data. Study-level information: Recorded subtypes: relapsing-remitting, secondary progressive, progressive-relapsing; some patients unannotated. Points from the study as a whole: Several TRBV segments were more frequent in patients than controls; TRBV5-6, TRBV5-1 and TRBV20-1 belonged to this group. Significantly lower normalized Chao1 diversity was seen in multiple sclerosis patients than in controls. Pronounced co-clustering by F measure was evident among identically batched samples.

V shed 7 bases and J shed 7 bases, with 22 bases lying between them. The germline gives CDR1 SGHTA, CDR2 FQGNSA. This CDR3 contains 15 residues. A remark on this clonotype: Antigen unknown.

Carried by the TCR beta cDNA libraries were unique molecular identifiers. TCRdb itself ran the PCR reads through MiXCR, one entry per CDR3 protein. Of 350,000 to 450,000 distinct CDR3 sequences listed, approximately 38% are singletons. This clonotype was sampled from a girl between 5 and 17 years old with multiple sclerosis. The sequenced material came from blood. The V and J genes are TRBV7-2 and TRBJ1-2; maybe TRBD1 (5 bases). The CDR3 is CASTTRGGDWVGYTF. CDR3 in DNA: TGTGCCAGCACTACACGGGGTGGGGACTGGGTTGGCTACACCTTC.